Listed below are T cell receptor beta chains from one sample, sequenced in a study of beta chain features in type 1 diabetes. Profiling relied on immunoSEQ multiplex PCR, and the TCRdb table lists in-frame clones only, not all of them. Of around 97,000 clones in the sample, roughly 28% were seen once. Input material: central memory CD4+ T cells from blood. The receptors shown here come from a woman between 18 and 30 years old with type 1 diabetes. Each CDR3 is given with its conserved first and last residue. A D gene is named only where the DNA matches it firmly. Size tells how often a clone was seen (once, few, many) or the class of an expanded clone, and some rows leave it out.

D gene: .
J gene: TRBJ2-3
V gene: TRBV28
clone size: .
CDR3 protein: CASSFSRASISTDTQYF
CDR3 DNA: TGTGCCAGCAGTTTCAGTCGGGCTAGCATAAGCACAGATACGCAGTATTTT

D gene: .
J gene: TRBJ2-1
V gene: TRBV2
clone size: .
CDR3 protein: CASSVAPGGEQFF
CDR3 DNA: TGTGCCAGCAGTGTCGCTCCTGGGGGCGAGCAGTTCTTC

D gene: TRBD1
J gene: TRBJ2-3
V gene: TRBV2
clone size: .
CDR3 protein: CASSEGGGTGGLLDTQYF
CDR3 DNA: TGTGCCAGCAGTGAAGGTGGGGGGACAGGGGGCTTGCTGGATACGCAGTATTTT

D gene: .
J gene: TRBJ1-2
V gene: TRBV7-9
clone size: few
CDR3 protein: CASSREGGYAF
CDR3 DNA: TGTGCCAGCAGCCGAGAGGGTGGCTACGCCTTC

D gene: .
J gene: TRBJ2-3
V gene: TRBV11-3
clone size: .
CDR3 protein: CASSLGRPTDTQYF
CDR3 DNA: TGTGCCAGCAGCTTAGGGCGGCCCACAGATACGCAGTATTTT

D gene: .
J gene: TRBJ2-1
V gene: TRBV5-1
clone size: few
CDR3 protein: CASSLKSPGDNEQFF
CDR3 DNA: TGCGCCAGCAGCTTGAAATCTCCGGGGGACAATGAGCAGTTCTTC

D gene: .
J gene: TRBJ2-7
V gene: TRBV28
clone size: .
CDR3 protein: CASGVGRGYEQYF
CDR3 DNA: TGTGCCAGCGGCGTAGGCAGGGGCTACGAGCAGTACTTC

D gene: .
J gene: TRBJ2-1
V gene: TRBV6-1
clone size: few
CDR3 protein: CASSEAILARNEQFF
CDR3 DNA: TGTGCCAGCAGTGAAGCCATCTTAGCAAGGAATGAGCAGTTCTTC

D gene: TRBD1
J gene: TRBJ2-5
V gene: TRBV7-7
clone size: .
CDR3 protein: CASSLGTGGTRQTQYF
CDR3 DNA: TGTGCCAGCAGCTTAGGCACAGGGGGCACCCGGCAGACCCAGTACTTC

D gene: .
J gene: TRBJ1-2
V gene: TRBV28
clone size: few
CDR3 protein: CASSLGQGYGYTF
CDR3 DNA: TGTGCCAGCAGTTTGGGGCAGGGGTATGGCTACACCTTC

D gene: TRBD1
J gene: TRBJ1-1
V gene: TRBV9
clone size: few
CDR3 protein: CASSVADQGAAFF
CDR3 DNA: TGTGCCAGCAGCGTAGCCGACCAGGGGGCAGCTTTCTTT

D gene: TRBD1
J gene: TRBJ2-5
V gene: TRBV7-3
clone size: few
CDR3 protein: CASSLGGGTGGETQYF
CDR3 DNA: TGTGCCAGCAGCTTGGGCGGCGGGACAGGGGGTGAGACCCAGTACTTC

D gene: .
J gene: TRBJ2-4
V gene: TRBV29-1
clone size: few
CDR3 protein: CSVVVSRVAKNIQYF
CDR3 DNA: TGCAGCGTTGTAGTTAGCCGGGTAGCCAAAAACATTCAGTACTTC

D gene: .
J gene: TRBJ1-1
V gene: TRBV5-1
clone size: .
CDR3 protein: CASSLVPNPNTEAFF
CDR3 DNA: TGCGCCAGCAGCTTGGTTCCTAACCCGAACACTGAAGCTTTCTTT

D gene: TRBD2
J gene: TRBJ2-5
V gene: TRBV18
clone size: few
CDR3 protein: CASSPGLAPETQYF
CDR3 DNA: TGTGCCAGCTCCCCCGGACTAGCCCCAGAGACCCAGTACTTC

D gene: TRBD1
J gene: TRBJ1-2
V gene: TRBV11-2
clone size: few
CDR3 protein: CASRRPGQGLNYGYTF
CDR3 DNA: TGTGCCAGCAGGCGCCCGGGACAGGGGTTGAACTATGGCTACACCTTC

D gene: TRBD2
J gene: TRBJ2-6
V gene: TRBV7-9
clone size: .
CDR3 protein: CATGLAVFSGANVLTF
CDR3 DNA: TGTGCCACCGGACTAGCGGTTTTCTCTGGGGCCAACGTCCTGACTTTC

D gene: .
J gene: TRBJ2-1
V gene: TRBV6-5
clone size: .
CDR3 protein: CASSYRPSKTYNEQFF
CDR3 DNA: TGTGCCAGCAGTTACCGTCCGAGTAAAACCTACAATGAGCAGTTCTTC

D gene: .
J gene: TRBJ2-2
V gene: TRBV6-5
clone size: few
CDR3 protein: CASSVQATPWELFF
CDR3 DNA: TGTGCCAGCAGCGTCCAGGCGACACCTTGGGAGCTGTTTTTT

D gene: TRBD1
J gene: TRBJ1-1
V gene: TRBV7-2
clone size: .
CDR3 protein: CASSFVAGGSSEAFF
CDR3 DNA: TGTGCCAGCAGCTTTGTCGCAGGGGGGTCGTCTGAAGCTTTCTTT